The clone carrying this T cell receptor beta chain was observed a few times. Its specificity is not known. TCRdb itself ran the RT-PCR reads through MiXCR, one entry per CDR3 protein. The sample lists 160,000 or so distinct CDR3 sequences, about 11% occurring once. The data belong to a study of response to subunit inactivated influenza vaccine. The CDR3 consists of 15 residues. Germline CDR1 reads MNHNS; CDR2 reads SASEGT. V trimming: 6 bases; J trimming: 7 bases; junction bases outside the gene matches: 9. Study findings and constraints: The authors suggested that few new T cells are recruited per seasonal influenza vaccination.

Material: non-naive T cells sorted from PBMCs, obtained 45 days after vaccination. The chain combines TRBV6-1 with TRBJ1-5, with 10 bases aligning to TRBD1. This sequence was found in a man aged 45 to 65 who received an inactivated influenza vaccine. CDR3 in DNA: TGTGCCAGCAGCCCGGACAGGGGGATTATACAGCCCCAGCATTTT. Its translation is CASSPDRGIIQPQHF.